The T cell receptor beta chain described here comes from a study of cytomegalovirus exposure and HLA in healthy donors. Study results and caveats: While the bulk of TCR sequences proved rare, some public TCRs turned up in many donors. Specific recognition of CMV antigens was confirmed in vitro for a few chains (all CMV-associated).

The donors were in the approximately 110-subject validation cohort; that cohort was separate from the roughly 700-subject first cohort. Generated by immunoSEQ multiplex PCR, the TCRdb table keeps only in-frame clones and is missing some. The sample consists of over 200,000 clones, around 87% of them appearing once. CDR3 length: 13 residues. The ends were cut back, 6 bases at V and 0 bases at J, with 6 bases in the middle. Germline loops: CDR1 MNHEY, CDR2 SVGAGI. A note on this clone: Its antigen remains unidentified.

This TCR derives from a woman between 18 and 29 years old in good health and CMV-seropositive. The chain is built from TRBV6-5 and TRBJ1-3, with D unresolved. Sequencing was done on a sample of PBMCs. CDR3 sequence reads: CASRPVSGNTIYF. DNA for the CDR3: TGTGCCAGCAGGCCGGTCTCTGGAAACACCATATATTTT.